The rows below give T cell receptor beta chains drawn from one sample of a study of siplizumab effects on memory and regulatory T cells. Measured with immunoSEQ multiplex PCR; TCRdb has only the in-frame clones, and not every one. The top ten clones hold about 16% of a sample with 75,000 to 95,000 clones, around 90% of them seen once. The material sequenced was CD4+ T cells sorted from blood. The receptors originated from a human donor in good health. Both conserved end residues are trimmed from each CDR3.

>TRBJ2-7|TRBV5-4|12
ASSFTGGPYEQY
>TRBJ1-2|TRBV7-2|13
ASSPRQGRDYGYT
>TRBJ2-1|TRBV11-3|13
ASSLTGGAYNEQF
>TRBJ2-3|TRBV12-5|14
ASGLRLAGSTDTQY
>TRBJ1-2|TRBV19|11
ASSETSNYGYT
>TRBJ1-4|TRBV2|11
ATGTGVTEKLF
>TRBJ2-3|TRBV5-1|13
ASSLEAGVSDTQY
>TRBJ2-7|TRBV14|13
ASSQDSQSSYEQY
>TRBJ1-1|TRBV19|12
ASSMGRKNTEAF
>TRBJ2-2|TRBV4-1|13
ASSQGLGGTGELF
>TRBJ2-7|TRBV10-1|14
ASSLPDERTVYEQY
>TRBJ2-5|TRBV11-3|13
ASSLDQGSWETQY
>TRBJ2-6|TRBV5-6|13
ASSFGTTGANVLT
>TRBJ1-4|TRBV30|12
AWSVGRGREKLF
>TRBJ2-7|TRBV10-2|12
ASSDWRESSEQY
>TRBJ2-7|TRBV7-2|12
ASSPGQGEYEQY
>TRBJ1-6|TRBV7-3|13
ASSSSGTGSSPLH
>TRBJ2-3|TRBV20-1|9
SAQVGRVKY
>TRBJ1-1|TRBV28|13
ASTQGGREETEAF
>TRBJ2-1|TRBV2|12
ASSSSGRYNEQF
>TRBJ1-1|TRBV7-3|13
ASSPFIMSGTEAF
>TRBJ2-7|TRBV5-1|13
ASSLDRGLIYEQY
>TRBJ2-3|TRBV7-2|9
ASSSADTQY